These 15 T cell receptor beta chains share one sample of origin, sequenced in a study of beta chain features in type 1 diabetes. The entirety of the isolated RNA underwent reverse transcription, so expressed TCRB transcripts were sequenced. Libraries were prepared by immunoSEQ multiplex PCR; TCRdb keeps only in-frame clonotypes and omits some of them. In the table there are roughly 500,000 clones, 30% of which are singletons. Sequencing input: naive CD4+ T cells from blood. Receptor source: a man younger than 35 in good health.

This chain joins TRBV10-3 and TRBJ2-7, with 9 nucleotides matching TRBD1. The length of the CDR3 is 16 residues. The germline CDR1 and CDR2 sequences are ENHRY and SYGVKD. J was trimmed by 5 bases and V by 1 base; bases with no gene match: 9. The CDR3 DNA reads TGTGCCATCAGTGAGTACCCGGGACAGGGTGACCACGAGCAGTACTTC. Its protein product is CAISEYPGQGDHEQYF.

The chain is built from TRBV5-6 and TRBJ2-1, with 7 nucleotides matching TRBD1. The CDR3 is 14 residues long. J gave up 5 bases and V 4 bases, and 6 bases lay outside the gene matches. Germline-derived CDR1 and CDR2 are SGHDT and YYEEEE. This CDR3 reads CASSTGVRHNEQFF. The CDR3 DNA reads TGTGCCAGCAGCACAGGGGTGAGACACAATGAGCAGTTCTTC.

DNA of the CDR3: TGTGCCAGCAGTTTCAATACGCAGTATTTT. It codes for CASSFNTQYF. This sequence joins TRBV28 and TRBJ2-3, with D unresolved. This CDR3 comprises 10 residues. CDR1 and CDR2 (germline): MDHEN, SYDVKM. V was trimmed by 3 bases and J by 7 bases, leaving 2 bases between them.

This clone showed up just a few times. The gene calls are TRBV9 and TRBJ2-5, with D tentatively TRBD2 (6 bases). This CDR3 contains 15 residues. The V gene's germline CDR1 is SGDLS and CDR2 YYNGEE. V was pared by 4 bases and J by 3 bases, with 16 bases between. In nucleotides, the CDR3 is TGTGCCAGCAGCCCGGAGGGACGTGGGGAAGAGACCCAGTACTTC. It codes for CASSPEGRGEETQYF.

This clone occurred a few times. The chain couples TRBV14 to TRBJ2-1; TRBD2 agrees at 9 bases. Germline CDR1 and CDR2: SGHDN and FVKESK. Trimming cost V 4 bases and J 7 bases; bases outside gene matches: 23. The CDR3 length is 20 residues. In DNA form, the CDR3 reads TGTGCCAGCAGCCCTGCCAGGTCGTTTATGGCGGGAGGGCCATTAAATGAGCAGTTCTTC. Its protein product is CASSPARSFMAGGPLNEQFF.

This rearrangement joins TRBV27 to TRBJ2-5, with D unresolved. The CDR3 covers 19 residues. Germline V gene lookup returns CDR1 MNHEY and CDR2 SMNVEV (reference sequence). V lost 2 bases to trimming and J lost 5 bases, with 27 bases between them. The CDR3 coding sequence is TGTGCCAGCAGTTTAACCGCCCCCCGATTGGGTGGCGGTTCGGAGACCCAGTACTTC. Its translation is CASSLTAPRLGGGSETQYF.

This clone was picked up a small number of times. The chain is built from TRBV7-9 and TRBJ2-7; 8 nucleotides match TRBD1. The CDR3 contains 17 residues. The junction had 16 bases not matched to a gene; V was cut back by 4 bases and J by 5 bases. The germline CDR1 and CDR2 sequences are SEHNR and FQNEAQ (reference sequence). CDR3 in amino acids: CASSSLTFNDRGNEQYF. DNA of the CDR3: TGTGCCAGCAGCTCATTGACTTTCAATGACAGGGGCAACGAGCAGTACTTC.

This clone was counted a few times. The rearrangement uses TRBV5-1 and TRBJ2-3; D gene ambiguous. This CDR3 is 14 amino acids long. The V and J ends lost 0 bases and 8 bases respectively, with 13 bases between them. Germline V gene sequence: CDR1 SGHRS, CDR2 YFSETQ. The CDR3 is CASSLEGMLITQYF. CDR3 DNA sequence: TGCGCCAGCAGCTTGGAAGGGATGTTGATTACGCAGTATTTT.

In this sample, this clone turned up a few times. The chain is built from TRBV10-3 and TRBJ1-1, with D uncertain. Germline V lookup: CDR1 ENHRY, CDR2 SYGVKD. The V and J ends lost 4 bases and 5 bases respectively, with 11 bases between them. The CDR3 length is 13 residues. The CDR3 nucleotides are TGTGCCATCAGTGCCTTAGGAGGGACTGAAGCTTTCTTT. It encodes CAISALGGTEAFF.

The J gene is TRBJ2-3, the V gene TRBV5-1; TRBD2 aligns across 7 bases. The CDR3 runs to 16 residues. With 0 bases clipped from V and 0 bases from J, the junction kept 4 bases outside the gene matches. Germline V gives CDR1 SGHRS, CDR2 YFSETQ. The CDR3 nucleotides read TGCGCCAGCAGCTTGGATTCGGGAGGTAGCACAGATACGCAGTATTTT. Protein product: CASSLDSGGSTDTQYF.

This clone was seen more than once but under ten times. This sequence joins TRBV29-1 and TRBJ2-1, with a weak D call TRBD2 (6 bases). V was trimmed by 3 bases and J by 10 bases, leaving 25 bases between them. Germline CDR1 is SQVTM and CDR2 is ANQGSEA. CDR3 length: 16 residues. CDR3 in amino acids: CSVDDPAGRPEAEQFF. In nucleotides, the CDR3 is TGCAGCGTTGACGATCCGGCGGGGCGGCCAGAGGCCGAGCAGTTCTTC.

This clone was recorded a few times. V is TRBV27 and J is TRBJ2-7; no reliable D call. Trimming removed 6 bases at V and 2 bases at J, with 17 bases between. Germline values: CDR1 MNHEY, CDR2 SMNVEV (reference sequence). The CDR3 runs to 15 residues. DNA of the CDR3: TGTGCCAGCAGCCCCCTCGCTAGGGTAACCTACGAGCAGTACTTC. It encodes CASSPLARVTYEQYF.

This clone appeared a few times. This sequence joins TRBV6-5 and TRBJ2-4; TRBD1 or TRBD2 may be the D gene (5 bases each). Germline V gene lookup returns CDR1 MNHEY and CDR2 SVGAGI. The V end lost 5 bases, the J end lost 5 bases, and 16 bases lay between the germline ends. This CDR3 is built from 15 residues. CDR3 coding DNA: TGTGCCAGCAGTCCGGGGCCTGCTGGTCAAAACATTCAGTACTTC. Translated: CASSPGPAGQNIQYF.

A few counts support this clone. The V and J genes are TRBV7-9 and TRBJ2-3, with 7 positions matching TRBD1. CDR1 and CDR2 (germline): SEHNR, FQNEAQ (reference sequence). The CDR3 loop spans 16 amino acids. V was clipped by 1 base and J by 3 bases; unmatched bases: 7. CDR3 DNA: TGTGCCAGCAGCTTAGATGAGACAGGGTATACAGATACGCAGTATTTT. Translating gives CASSLDETGYTDTQYF.

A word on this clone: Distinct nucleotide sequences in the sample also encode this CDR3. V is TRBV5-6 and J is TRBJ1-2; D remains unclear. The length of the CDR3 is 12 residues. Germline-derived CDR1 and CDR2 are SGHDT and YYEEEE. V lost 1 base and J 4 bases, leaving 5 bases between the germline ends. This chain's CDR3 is CASSLSSYGYTF. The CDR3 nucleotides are TGTGCCAGCAGCTTGAGCAGCTATGGCTACACCTTC. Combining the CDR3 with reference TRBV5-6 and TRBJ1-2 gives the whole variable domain DAGVTQSPTHLIKTRGQQVTLRCSPKSGHDTVSWYQQALGQGPQFIFQYYEEEERQRGNFPDRFSGHQFPNYSSELNVNALLLGDSALYLCASSLSSYGYTFGSGTRLTVV.